The next 9 T cell receptor beta chains were all read from a single sample in a study of blood T cell repertoires in COVID-19. Repertoires were generated with immunoSEQ multiplex PCR, while TCRdb's copy carries only in-frame clones and drops some. Of some 300,000 clones in the sample, around 92% were seen once. Sequencing was done on a sample of PBMCs or T cells enriched from blood (not recorded which). All receptors come from a woman in her twenties or thirties who had recovered from COVID-19.

The chain links TRBV27 to TRBJ1-2; a possible D gene is TRBD1 (6 bases). V was trimmed by 6 bases and J by 1 base, leaving 12 bases between them. Germline loops: CDR1 MNHEY, CDR2 SMNVEV (reference sequence). The CDR3 covers 14 residues. CDR3 residues: CASRTGTLNYGYTF. Written as DNA, the CDR3 is TGTGCCAGCAGAACCGGGACACTTAACTATGGCTACACCTTC.

The rearrangement links TRBV19 to TRBJ2-2; maybe TRBD1 (6 bases). The CDR3 spans 13 residues. Trimming pared 4 bases from V and 4 bases from J, leaving 7 bases between. Germline V CDR1 and CDR2: LNHDA, SQIVND (reference sequence). In DNA, the CDR3 is TGTGCCAGTAGTAAGACAGGCACCGGGGAGCTGTTTTTT. This translates into CASSKTGTGELFF.

The rearrangement joins TRBV4-2 to TRBJ2-1, with 11 bases that match TRBD2. V shed 2 bases, J shed 12 bases, and the junction held 9 bases outside the gene matches. This CDR3 contains 15 residues. CDR1 and CDR2 from the germline V gene are LGHNA and YNFKEQ. The DNA of the CDR3 is TGTGCCAGCAGCCAAAGACTAGCGGGGACCGTGGGGCAGTTCTTC. This codes for CASSQRLAGTVGQFF.

This clone is a singleton in its sample. The CDR3 coding sequence is TGTGCCAGCAGCCTCCCAGCGGGCCGACCCTACAATGAGCAGTTCTTC. Amino acid sequence: CASSLPAGRPYNEQFF. V usage is TRBV7-6 and J usage is TRBJ2-1, with a weak D call TRBD2 (6 bases). The CDR3 consists of 16 residues. Germline V gives CDR1 SGHVS, CDR2 FNYEAQ. V was shortened by 5 bases and J by 2 bases, with 16 bases between the two germline ends.

The chain links TRBV27 to TRBJ2-5, with D possibly TRBD2 on 6 matching bases. Germline V gene sequence: CDR1 MNHEY, CDR2 SMNVEV (reference sequence). V was trimmed by 6 bases and J by 4 bases, leaving 9 bases between them. This CDR3 contains 12 residues. CDR3 region: CASRGLLETQYF. The CDR3 DNA follows: TGTGCCAGCAGGGGACTCCTAGAGACCCAGTACTTC.

The genes are TRBV28 and TRBJ1-2; 10 positions agree with TRBD1. This CDR3 spans 15 amino acids. V lost 5 bases to trimming and J lost 6 bases; unmatched junction nucleotides: 9. CDR1 MDHEN and CDR2 SYDVKM come from the germline V gene. Here the CDR3 DNA reads TGTGCCAGCAGTAAACCCGGGACAGGGGTAGATGGCTACACCTTC. Amino acids: CASSKPGTGVDGYTF.

The gene calls are TRBV3-1 (or the pseudogene TRBV3-2) and TRBJ1-2; D perhaps matches TRBD1 (5 bases). V lost 2 bases, J lost 8 bases, and 15 bases lay in between. This CDR3 comprises 14 residues. Per germline, CDR1 LGHDT and CDR2 YNNKEL (reference sequence). The chain's CDR3 is CASSQLSRVRGYTF. CDR3 sequence (DNA): TGTGCCAGCAGCCAATTGAGCAGGGTTCGAGGCTACACCTTC.

The genes are TRBV5-1 and TRBJ2-3; no firm D call. Per germline, CDR1 SGHRS and CDR2 YFSETQ. The V and J ends lost 3 bases and 5 bases respectively, with 10 bases between them. This CDR3 has 13 residues. CDR3 in amino acids: CASSSWLGDTQYF. In nucleotides, the CDR3 is TGCGCCAGCAGCTCCTGGCTTGGAGATACGCAGTATTTT.

The V gene is TRBV18, the J gene TRBJ1-5, with 12 nucleotides matching TRBD1. The V and J ends lost 6 bases and 4 bases, in that order; junction bases with no gene match: 7. Germline V lookup: CDR1 KGHSH, CDR2 LQKENI. The CDR3 is made up of 16 amino acids. DNA for the CDR3: TGTGCCAGCTCGCCGGGACAGGGGGCAACTAATCAGCCCCAGCATTTT. Its protein product is CASSPGQGATNQPQHF.